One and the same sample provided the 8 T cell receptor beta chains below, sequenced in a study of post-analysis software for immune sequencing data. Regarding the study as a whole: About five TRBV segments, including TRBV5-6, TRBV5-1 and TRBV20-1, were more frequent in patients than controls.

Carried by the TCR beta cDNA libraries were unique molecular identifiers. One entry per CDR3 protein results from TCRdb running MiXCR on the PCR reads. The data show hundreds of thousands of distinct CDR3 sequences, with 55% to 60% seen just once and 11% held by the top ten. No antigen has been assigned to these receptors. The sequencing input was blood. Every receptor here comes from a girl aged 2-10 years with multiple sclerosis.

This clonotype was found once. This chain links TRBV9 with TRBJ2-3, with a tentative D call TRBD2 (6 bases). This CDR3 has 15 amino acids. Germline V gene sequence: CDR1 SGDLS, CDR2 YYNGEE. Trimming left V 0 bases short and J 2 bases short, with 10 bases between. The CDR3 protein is CASSVGSGPTDTQYF. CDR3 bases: TGTGCCAGCAGCGTAGGTAGCGGCCCCACAGATACGCAGTATTTT.

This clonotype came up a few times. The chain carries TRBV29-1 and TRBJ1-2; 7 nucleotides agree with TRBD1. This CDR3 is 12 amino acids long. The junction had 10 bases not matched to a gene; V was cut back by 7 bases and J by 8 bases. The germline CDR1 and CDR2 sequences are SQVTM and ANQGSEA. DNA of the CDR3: TGCAGCGCTGCAACAGGGGTTCAAGGCTACACCTTC. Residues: CSAATGVQGYTF.

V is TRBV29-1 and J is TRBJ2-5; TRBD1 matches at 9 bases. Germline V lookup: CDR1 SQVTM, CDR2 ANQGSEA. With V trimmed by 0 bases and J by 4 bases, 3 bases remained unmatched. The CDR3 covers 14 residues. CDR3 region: CSVEEVTGGETQYF. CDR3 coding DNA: TGCAGCGTTGAAGAGGTGACAGGGGGAGAGACCCAGTACTTC.

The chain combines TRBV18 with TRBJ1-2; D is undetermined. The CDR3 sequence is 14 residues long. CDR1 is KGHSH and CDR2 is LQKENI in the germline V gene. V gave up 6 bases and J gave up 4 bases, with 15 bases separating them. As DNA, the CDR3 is TGTGCCAGCTCTACGAACACGGACCTCTATGGCTACACCTTC. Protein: CASSTNTDLYGYTF.

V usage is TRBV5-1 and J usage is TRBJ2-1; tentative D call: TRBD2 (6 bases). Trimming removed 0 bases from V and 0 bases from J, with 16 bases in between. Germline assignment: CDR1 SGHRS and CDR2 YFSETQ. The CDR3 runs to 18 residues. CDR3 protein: CASSLVRPSDSSYNEQFF. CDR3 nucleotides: TGCGCCAGCAGCTTGGTAAGACCTAGCGACAGCTCCTACAATGAGCAGTTCTTC.

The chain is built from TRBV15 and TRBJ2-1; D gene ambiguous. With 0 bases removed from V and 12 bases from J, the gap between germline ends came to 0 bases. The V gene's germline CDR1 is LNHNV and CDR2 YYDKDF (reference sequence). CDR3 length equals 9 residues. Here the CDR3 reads CATSREQFF. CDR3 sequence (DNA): TGTGCCACCAGCAGAGAGCAGTTCTTC. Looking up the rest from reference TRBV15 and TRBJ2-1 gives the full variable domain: DAMVIQNPRYQVTQFGKPVTLSCSQTLNHNVMYWYQQKSSQAPKLLFHYYDKDFNNEADTPDNFQSRRPNTSFCFLDIRSPGLGDTAMYLCATSREQFFGPGTRLTVL.

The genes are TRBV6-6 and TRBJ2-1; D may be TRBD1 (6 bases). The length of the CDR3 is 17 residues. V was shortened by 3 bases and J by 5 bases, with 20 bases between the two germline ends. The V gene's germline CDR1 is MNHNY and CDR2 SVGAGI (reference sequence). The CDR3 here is CASSYGFRDTNHNEQFF. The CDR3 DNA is TGTGCCAGCAGTTATGGGTTCCGGGACACCAACCACAATGAGCAGTTCTTC.

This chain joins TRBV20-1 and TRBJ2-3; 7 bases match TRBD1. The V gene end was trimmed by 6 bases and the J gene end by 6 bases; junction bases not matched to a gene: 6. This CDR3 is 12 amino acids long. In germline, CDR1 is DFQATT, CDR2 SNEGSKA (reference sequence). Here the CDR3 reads CSAVTGADTQYF. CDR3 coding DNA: TGCAGTGCGGTTACAGGGGCTGATACGCAGTATTTT.